This TCR beta chain emerged from a study of blood T cells in healthy people across ages. The study's findings and limits: Greater diversity and more naive CD4+ cells were seen in long-lived donors than in aged donors.

V was clipped by 7 bases and J by 5 bases, with 8 bases between them. This CDR3 region has 12 residues. CDR1 and CDR2 from the germline V gene are SNHLY and FYNNEI. A word on this clonotype: Its specificity is not known.

All donors came from Russia, were Caucasian and healthy, and spanned ages about 6 to 100. The sample, approximately 11 milliliters of peripheral blood, was drawn from each donor. Next came a second PCR, run for about 7 to 12 cycles, which used a sample-barcoded 5' primer along with a J-beta primer mix. TCRdb ran MiXCR on the 5' RACE reads and lists one entry per CDR3 protein. The repertoire holds about 640,000 distinct CDR3 sequences, with about 30% as singletons. The rearrangement uses TRBV2 and TRBJ1-4; possible D gene TRBD1, 5 bases. Sequencing input: blood. The source is a woman aged 80 or older in good health. CDR3 in amino acids: CASNRMNEKLFF. The DNA for the CDR3 is TGTGCCAGCAACAGGATGAATGAAAAACTGTTTTTT.